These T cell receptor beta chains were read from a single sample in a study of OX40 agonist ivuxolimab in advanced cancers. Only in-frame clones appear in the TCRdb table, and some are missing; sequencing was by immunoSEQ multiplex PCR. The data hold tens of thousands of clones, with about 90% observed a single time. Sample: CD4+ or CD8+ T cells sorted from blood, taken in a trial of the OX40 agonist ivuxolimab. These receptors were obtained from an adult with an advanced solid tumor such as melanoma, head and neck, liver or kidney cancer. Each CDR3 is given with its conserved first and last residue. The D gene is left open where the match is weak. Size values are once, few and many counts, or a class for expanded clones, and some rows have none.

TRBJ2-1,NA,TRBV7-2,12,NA,TGTGCCAGCAGCTGGTCCCGAAGTGAGCAGTTCTTC,CASSWSRSEQFF
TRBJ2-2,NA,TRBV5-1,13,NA,TGCGCCAGCAGCTTGGTGGATCTCGGGGAGCTGTTTTTT,CASSLVDLGELFF
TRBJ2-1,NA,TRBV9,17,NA,TGTGCCAGCAGCGTAGCGATGTCGGACAACCACTACAATGAGCAGTTCTTC,CASSVAMSDNHYNEQFF
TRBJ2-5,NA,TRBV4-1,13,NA,TGCGCCAGCAGCGGTACAGGGTTGGAGACCCAGTACTTC,CASSGTGLETQYF
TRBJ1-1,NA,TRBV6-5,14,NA,TGTGCCAGCAGGTCCACAGGGAGGCGAACTGAAGCTTTCTTT,CASRSTGRRTEAFF
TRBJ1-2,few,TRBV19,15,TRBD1,TGTGCCAGTACCGAACAGGGGGCGCTTAACTATGGCTACACCTTC,CASTEQGALNYGYTF
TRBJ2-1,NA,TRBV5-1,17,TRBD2,TGCGCCAGCAGTTCTATAGGGGGGACTAGTTCCTACAATGAGCAGTTCTTC,CASSSIGGTSSYNEQFF
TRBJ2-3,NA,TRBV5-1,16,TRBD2,TGCGCCAGCAGCTTGGCCGGGACTAGCAGCCCAGATACGCAGTATTTT,CASSLAGTSSPDTQYF
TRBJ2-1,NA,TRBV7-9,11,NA,TGTGCCAGCAGCCCCCGGAGTGAGCAGTTCTTC,CASSPRSEQFF
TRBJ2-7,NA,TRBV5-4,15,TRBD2,TGTGCCAGCAGCTTCATGACTAGCGGACCCGGCGAGCAGTACTTC,CASSFMTSGPGEQYF
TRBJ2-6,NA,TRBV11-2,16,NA,TGTGCCAGCAGCTCCCAGGGGTCTGCTGGGGCCAACGTCCTGACTTTC,CASSSQGSAGANVLTF
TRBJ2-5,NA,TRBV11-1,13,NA,TGTGCCAGCAGCTTTTCAGATCAAGAGACCCAGTACTTC,CASSFSDQETQYF
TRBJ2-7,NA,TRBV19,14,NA,TGTGCCAGTAGTATAGAGTGGGGTCCCTACGAGCAGTACTTC,CASSIEWGPYEQYF
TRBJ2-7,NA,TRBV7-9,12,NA,TGTGCCAGCAGCTTATTGGGCTACGAGCAGTACTTC,CASSLLGYEQYF
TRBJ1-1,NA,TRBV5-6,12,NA,TGTGCCAGCAGCCAAGTCAGTACCGAAGCTTTCTTT,CASSQVSTEAFF
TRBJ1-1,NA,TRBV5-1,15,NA,TGCGCCAGCAGCTTGAATAGGGGAGGGAACACTGAAGCTTTCTTT,CASSLNRGGNTEAFF
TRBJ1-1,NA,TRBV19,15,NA,TGTGCCAGTGACGACACACAGGGCCCCCCCACTGAAGCTTTCTTT,CASDDTQGPPTEAFF
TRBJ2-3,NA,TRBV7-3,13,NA,TGTGCCAGCAGCTTGGAGAGGACAGATACGCAGTATTTT,CASSLERTDTQYF
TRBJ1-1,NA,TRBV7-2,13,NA,TGTGCCAGCAGCTTAGATCAGGGGACAATGGCTTTCTTT,CASSLDQGTMAFF
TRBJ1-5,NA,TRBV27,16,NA,TGTGCCAGCAGTCCCACTAATATTTATAGCAATCAGCCCCAGCATTTT,CASSPTNIYSNQPQHF
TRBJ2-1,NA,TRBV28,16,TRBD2,TGTGCCAGCAGTCTTCGGACTAGCGGGAGACGGAATGAGCAGTTCTTC,CASSLRTSGRRNEQFF
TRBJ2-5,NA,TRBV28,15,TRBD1,TGTGCCAGCAGTGGCCCGGGACAGGGGACGGAGACCCAGTACTTC,CASSGPGQGTETQYF
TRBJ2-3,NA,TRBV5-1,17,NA,TGCGCCAGCAGCTCCCAATTAACACCGCATAGCACAGATACGCAGTATTTT,CASSSQLTPHSTDTQYF
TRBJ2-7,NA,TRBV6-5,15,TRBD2,TGTGCCAGCAGTAACCCCGGGACTAGCGGGAGGGAGCAGTACTTC,CASSNPGTSGREQYF
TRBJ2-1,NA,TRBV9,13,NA,TGTGCCAGCAGCGTAGGGCAGGGCAATGAGCAGTTCTTC,CASSVGQGNEQFF
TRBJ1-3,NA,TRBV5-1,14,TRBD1,TGCGCCAGCAGCGCGGGACAGATGGGAAACACCATATATTTT,CASSAGQMGNTIYF
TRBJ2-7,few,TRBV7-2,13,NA,TGTGCCAGCAGCTCTCCAGGGAATGGGGAGCAGTACTTC,CASSSPGNGEQYF
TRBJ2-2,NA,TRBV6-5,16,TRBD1,TGTGCCAGCAGTTGGGGAGCAGGGGGAAACACCGGGGAGCTGTTTTTT,CASSWGAGGNTGELFF
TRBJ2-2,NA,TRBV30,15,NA,TGTGCCTGGAACCGGGACTCCGGGAACACCGGGGAGCTGTTTTTT,CAWNRDSGNTGELFF
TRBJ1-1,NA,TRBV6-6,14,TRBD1,TGTGCCAGCAGAACGCCAGGGGGGAACACTGAAGCTTTCTTT,CASRTPGGNTEAFF
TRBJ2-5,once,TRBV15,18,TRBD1,TGTGCCACCAGCAGAGAATTGATAAGGGCAGGGGGCAAGGAGACCCAGTACTTC,CATSRELIRAGGKETQYF
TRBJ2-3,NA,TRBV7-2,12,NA,TGTGCCAGCAGCGGGGACACAGATACGCAGTATTTT,CASSGDTDTQYF
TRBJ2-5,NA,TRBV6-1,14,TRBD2,TGTGCCAGCAGTGGGACTAGCTCGTCAGAGACCCAGTACTTC,CASSGTSSSETQYF
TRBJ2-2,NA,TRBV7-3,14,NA,TGTGCCAGCAGCTTATCGGGAATCACCGGGGAGCTGTTTTTT,CASSLSGITGELFF
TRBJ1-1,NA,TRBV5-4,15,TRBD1,TGTGCCAGCAGCCCTCGACAGGGAATGGATACTGAAGCTTTCTTT,CASSPRQGMDTEAFF
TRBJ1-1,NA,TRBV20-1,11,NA,TGCAGTGCTCCTCATAACACTGAAGCTTTCTTT,CSAPHNTEAFF
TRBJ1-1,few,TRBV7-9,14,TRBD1,TGTGCCAGCAGCCGGACAGGTGGGAACACTGAAGCTTTCTTT,CASSRTGGNTEAFF
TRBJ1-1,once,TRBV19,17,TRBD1,TGTGCCAGTAGTATTTATGTGGGACAGTTTCGAAACACTGAAGCTTTCTTT,CASSIYVGQFRNTEAFF
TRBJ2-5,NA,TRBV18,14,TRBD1,TGTGCCAGCTCACCCACAGGGGTTAGGGAGACCCAGTACTTC,CASSPTGVRETQYF
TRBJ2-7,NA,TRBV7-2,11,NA,TGTGCCAGCAGCGACCACTACGAGCAGTACTTC,CASSDHYEQYF
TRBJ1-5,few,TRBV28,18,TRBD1,TGTGCCAGCAGTTTGGGGTGGACAGGGGGCAAGAGCAATCAGCCCCAGCATTTT,CASSLGWTGGKSNQPQHF
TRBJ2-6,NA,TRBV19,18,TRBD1,TGTGCCAGTACCCCCGGACAGGGGCCTCTCTCTGGGGCCAACGTCCTGACTTTC,CASTPGQGPLSGANVLTF
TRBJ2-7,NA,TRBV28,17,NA,TGTGCCAGCAGCTACCAGGTCCGTCCAGCGGGCTCCTACGAGCAGTACTTC,CASSYQVRPAGSYEQYF
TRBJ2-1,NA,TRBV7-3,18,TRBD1,TGTGCCAGCAGCTTGGTAGGGACAGGTTCAAGCTCCTACAATGAGCAGTTCTTC,CASSLVGTGSSSYNEQFF
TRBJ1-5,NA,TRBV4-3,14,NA,TGCGCCAGCAGCCAAGATCGTAGCAATCAGCCCCAGCATTTT,CASSQDRSNQPQHF
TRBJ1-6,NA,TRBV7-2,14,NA,TGTGCCAGCAGCTTGGACCCATTCAATTCACCCCTCCACTTT,CASSLDPFNSPLHF
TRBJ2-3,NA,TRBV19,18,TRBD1,TGTGCCAGTAGTACCTACCTCGGGACAGGGAATCCCACAGATACGCAGTATTTT,CASSTYLGTGNPTDTQYF
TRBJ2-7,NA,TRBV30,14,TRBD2,TGTGCCTGGAGTTATGTAGCGGGAGGGCACGAGCAGTACTTC,CAWSYVAGGHEQYF
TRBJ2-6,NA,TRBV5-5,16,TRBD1,TGTGCCAGCAGCATTGGACAGGGCTCTGGGGCCAACGTCCTGACTTTC,CASSIGQGSGANVLTF
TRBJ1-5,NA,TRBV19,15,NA,TGTGCCAGTAGGTTAGAGGGGAATAGCAATCAGCCCCAGCATTTT,CASRLEGNSNQPQHF
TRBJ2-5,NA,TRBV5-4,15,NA,TGTGCCAGCAGCTTGTCAGGGGCCTCCCAAGAGACCCAGTACTTC,CASSLSGASQETQYF
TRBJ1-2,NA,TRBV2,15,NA,TGTGCCAGCAGGGAGGACGGTGGCGGGACCTATGGCTACACCTTC,CASREDGGGTYGYTF
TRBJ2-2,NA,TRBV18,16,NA,TGTGCCAGCTCACCACCGTTGAACGCGAACACCGGGGAGCTGTTTTTT,CASSPPLNANTGELFF